This TCR beta chain was obtained from a study of blood T cell repertoires in COVID-19. The ends lost 4 bases at V and 0 bases at J; junction bases unmatched: 6. Germline V gene sequence: CDR1 LNHNV, CDR2 YYDKDF (reference sequence). The CDR3 sequence is 16 residues long. The repertoire was sequenced with immunoSEQ multiplex PCR; TCRdb's copy has only in-frame clones and lacks some. Here the sample spans roughly 150,000 clones, 80% to 85% being singletons. Participant age was roughly 18 to 90 years, and participants resided in about two dozen US areas. Cohort allocation depended upon clinical history that participants reported. Two negative PCRs, clearance, or symptom resolution had been documented for recovered Cohort 3 donors.

V usage is TRBV15 and J usage is TRBJ1-5; 7 bases match TRBD1. This TCR was recovered from a woman aged 50 to 60 who had recovered from COVID-19. The sequenced sample consisted of PBMCs or T cells enriched from blood (not recorded which). The CDR3 reads CATSKPGQSSNQPQHF. The CDR3 coding sequence is TGTGCCACCAGCAAACCGGGACAGAGTAGCAATCAGCCCCAGCATTTT.